These T cell receptor beta chains were read from a single sample in a study of control samples from healthy donors and cancer patients. Sequencing used immunoSEQ multiplex PCR; TCRdb keeps in-frame clones, though not all of them. The sample records some 67,000 clones, roughly 86% being singletons. The sample comprised PBMCs. The receptor set was obtained from a woman between 50 and 59 years old with head and neck cancer. CDR3s include the opening cysteine and the closing phenylalanine or tryptophan. A D gene is named only where the DNA matches it firmly. The size field is filled for only some rows; it gives once, few, many or a size class.

13	.	TRBV10-2	.	TRBJ1-5	TGCGCCAGCAGTGAGGGGACCTATCAGCCCCAGCATTTT	CASSEGTYQPQHF
16	.	TRBV5-1	.	TRBJ2-6	TGCGCCAGCAGCGACGGCAGTGTGGCTGGGGCCAACGTCCTGACTTTC	CASSDGSVAGANVLTF
15	once	TRBV3-1/TRBV3-2	.	TRBJ1-2	TGTGCCAGCAGCCAAGAATCGTACAGGGACTATGGCTACACCTTC	CASSQESYRDYGYTF
15	.	TRBV3-1/TRBV3-2	.	TRBJ1-4	TGTGCCAGCAGCCAAGGAGGGGTGGGCGACGGAAAACTGTTTTTT	CASSQGGVGDGKLFF
16	.	TRBV25-1	TRBD1	TRBJ1-2	TGTGCCAGCAGTGAATGGGGGACAGAGCGTCACTATGGCTACACCTTC	CASSEWGTERHYGYTF
13	.	TRBV20-1	.	TRBJ1-2	TGCAGTGCTAGTTTAGAGCTCAACTATGGCTACACCTTC	CSASLELNYGYTF
16	.	TRBV5-4	TRBD1	TRBJ2-4	TGTGCCAGCAGCTTGGAGGGGGCGCGGGCCAAAAACATTCAGTACTTC	CASSLEGARAKNIQYF
13	.	TRBV7-2	.	TRBJ1-2	TGTGCCAGCAGCTTGGACGGGGAGGGCGGCTACACCTTC	CASSLDGEGGYTF
13	.	TRBV29-1	.	TRBJ1-4	TGCAGCGTAGCAGGATCAACTAATGAAAAACTGTTTTTT	CSVAGSTNEKLFF
16	once	TRBV6-5	TRBD1	TRBJ2-3	TGTGCCAGCAGTTCGGGACAGGGCTCAGTCACAGATACGCAGTATTTT	CASSSGQGSVTDTQYF
18	.	TRBV5-1	TRBD2	TRBJ2-2	TGCGCCAGCAGCTTGCAGCCCCGGGTAGCGGGGGCGTACGGGGAGCTGTTTTTT	CASSLQPRVAGAYGELFF
17	.	TRBV4-1	.	TRBJ2-3	TGCGCCAGCAGCCAAGATCCCAATGGTGCACAGGCAGATACGCAGTATTTT	CASSQDPNGAQADTQYF
19	.	TRBV24-1	TRBD1	TRBJ2-2	TGTGCCACCAGTGAACCGGCGGGACAGGGGAGTCCGAACACCGGGGAGCTGTTTTTT	CATSEPAGQGSPNTGELFF
15	.	TRBV28	.	TRBJ2-7	TGTGCCAGCAGTCCGGCCCACAGGGTTTCCTACGAGCAGTACTTC	CASSPAHRVSYEQYF
16	few	TRBV6-6	.	TRBJ2-5	TGTGCCAGCAGTTACTCGACGGGAAGGGGTAGGGAGACCCAGTACTTC	CASSYSTGRGRETQYF
16	.	TRBV6-1	TRBD1	TRBJ2-7	TGTGCCAGCAGTGAATCTTTGGGACAGGGTACCTACGAGCAGTACTTC	CASSESLGQGTYEQYF
13	.	TRBV29-1	TRBD1	TRBJ1-2	TGCAGCGTGGGGACAGGGGGAAACTATGGCTACACCTTC	CSVGTGGNYGYTF
14	.	TRBV28	TRBD1	TRBJ1-6	TGTGCCAGCAGGGGACAGGGCTATAATTCACCCCTCCACTTT	CASRGQGYNSPLHF
13	.	TRBV10-2	.	TRBJ1-1	TGCGCCAGCAAGCTAAGCAAGAACACTGAAGCTTTCTTT	CASKLSKNTEAFF
18	once	TRBV9	.	TRBJ1-3	TGTGCCAGCAGCTCGAGGGGATTCGAGGGACCTACTGGAAACACCATATATTTT	CASSSRGFEGPTGNTIYF
11	.	TRBV5-4	.	TRBJ2-7	TGTGCCAGCAGCCGCGCCGGGGAGCAGTACTTC	CASSRAGEQYF
16	.	TRBV5-1	TRBD1	TRBJ1-1	TGCGCCAGCAGCTTCCGACAGGGTAAGGTAGACACTGAAGCTTTCTTT	CASSFRQGKVDTEAFF
18	.	TRBV5-1	TRBD1	TRBJ2-2	TGCGCCAGCAGCTCCGGACAGGGTCCTATGAGTGGCACCGGGGAGCTGTTTTTT	CASSSGQGPMSGTGELFF
14	.	TRBV7-6	.	TRBJ2-7	TGTGCCAGCAGCCCGACGACAGGACCCTACGAGCAGTACTTC	CASSPTTGPYEQYF
15	once	TRBV28	TRBD2	TRBJ2-7	TGTGCCAGCAGCCCGGGGGGGGGCGGGTCCTACGAGCAGTACTTC	CASSPGGGGSYEQYF
15	.	TRBV4-3	.	TRBJ1-6	TGCGCCAGCAGCCAAACGTGGGGTAGAGATTCACCCCTCCACTTT	CASSQTWGRDSPLHF
18	.	TRBV11-2	.	TRBJ2-5	TGTGCCAGCAGCCAGGGGACTCACAGACAGGGAATTCAAGAGACCCAGTACTTC	CASSQGTHRQGIQETQYF
16	.	TRBV27	.	TRBJ1-5	TGTGCCAGCGCTATTTCAAAGACCCTTCCCAATCAGCCCCAGCATTTT	CASAISKTLPNQPQHF
14	.	TRBV15	.	TRBJ2-1	TGTGCCACCAGCAGAGATGGGGGAAACAATGAGCAGTTCTTC	CATSRDGGNNEQFF
13	.	TRBV12-3/TRBV12-4	.	TRBJ2-3	TGTGCCAGCAGTCGGGACTCTACAGATACGCAGTATTTT	CASSRDSTDTQYF
15	.	TRBV11-1	.	TRBJ1-1	TGTGCCAGCAGCTTAGACGGAGAGGGGAACACTGAAGCTTTCTTT	CASSLDGEGNTEAFF
14	.	TRBV28	.	TRBJ1-1	TGTGCCAGCAGTTTAAGGAGAGTGGGGACTGAAGCTTTCTTT	CASSLRRVGTEAFF